The 23 T cell receptor beta chains below come from one sample, sequenced in a study of vaccination effects on CD4 cells after COVID-19. Following an approximately 10-day culture, CD4+ T cells were purified. The person acquired a PCR-confirmed SARS-CoV-2 infection between March and December 2020. Participants completed two doses of the BNT162b2 or mRNA-1273 vaccine. These receptors have no known antigen. Method: immunoSEQ multiplex PCR; TCRdb's copy keeps in-frame clones and lacks some. This table holds some 31,000 clones, roughly 80% found once. The sample consisted of CD4+ T cells from PBMCs cultured without peptide, taken after COVID-19 vaccination. The receptors here all came from a human donor who had a prior SARS-CoV-2 infection.

The genes are TRBV9 and TRBJ2-3; 8 nucleotides agree with TRBD2. The CDR3 extends over 11 amino acids. After removal of 7 bases from V and 7 bases from J, the junction contained 2 bases not matched to a gene. Germline-derived CDR1 and CDR2 are SGDLS and YYNGEE. The CDR3: CASGTRHTQYF. CDR3 DNA sequence: TGTGCCAGCGGGACTAGGCATACGCAGTATTTT.

The genes are TRBV5-1 and TRBJ1-1, with a weak D call TRBD1 (6 bases). CDR1 SGHRS and CDR2 YFSETQ come from the germline V gene. Trimming stripped 2 bases from V and 4 bases from J, with 9 bases between. The CDR3 contains 13 residues. The CDR3 coding sequence is TGCGCCAGCAGCTTACAGGGATTCACTGAAGCTTTCTTT. Protein: CASSLQGFTEAFF.

The CDR3, as DNA: TGTGCCAGCTCACCTGTGGCTAGCGGGAATACTGGGGCCAACGTCCTGACTTTC. It codes for CASSPVASGNTGANVLTF. The chain has TRBV18 and TRBJ2-6, with 9 bases that match TRBD2. The CDR3 loop spans 18 amino acids. The germline CDR1 and CDR2 sequences are KGHSH and LQKENI. J was trimmed by 2 bases and V by 3 bases; bases with no gene match: 8.

The V and J genes are TRBV9 and TRBJ2-7; D unclear. Germline V CDR1 and CDR2: SGDLS, YYNGEE. Trimming shortened V by 0 bases and J by 2 bases, and 12 bases separated the two germline ends. The CDR3 extends over 15 amino acids. The CDR3 reads CASSVARGLAYEQYF. CDR3 in DNA: TGTGCCAGCAGCGTAGCTCGTGGGTTAGCCTACGAGCAGTACTTC.

The count of this clone is one. The chain recombines TRBV11-2 with TRBJ1-2; possibly TRBD1 for D (6 bases). Germline CDR1 and CDR2: SGHAT and FQNNGV. V lost 5 bases to trimming and J lost 7 bases, with 14 bases between them. CDR3 length: 13 residues. Here the CDR3 DNA reads TGTGCCAGCAGCCTCAACAGGGATCTTGGCTACACCTTC. This codes for CASSLNRDLGYTF.

V is TRBV12-3 or TRBV12-4 and J is TRBJ2-7, with 8 nucleotides matching TRBD1. The CDR3 consists of 12 residues. J was trimmed by 6 bases and V by 6 bases; bases with no gene match: 4. CDR3 residues: CASRQTGGEQYF. The CDR3 DNA reads TGTGCCAGCAGGCAAACAGGGGGCGAGCAGTACTTC.

The chain carries TRBV6-6 and TRBJ1-3; tentative D call: TRBD1 (5 bases). CDR1 is MNHNY and CDR2 is SVGAGI in the germline V gene (reference sequence). CDR3 length: 15 residues. The V gene lost 4 bases and the J gene lost 2 bases, with 12 bases spanning the gap. The CDR3 DNA sequence: TGTGCCAGCAGTTCTCAGGGACTGGCTGGAAACACCATATATTTT. Its protein product is CASSSQGLAGNTIYF.

This clone was observed a single time. The rearrangement uses TRBV7-2 and TRBJ1-2; D remains ambiguous. V gave up 5 bases and J gave up 5 bases, with 9 bases separating them. The CDR3 is 12 residues long. Germline CDR1 SGHTA, CDR2 FQGNSA. CDR3 coding DNA: TGTGCCAGCAGCGTAGGCAGATATGGCTACACCTTC. This gives the protein CASSVGRYGYTF.

This clone was picked up one time. Germline is not matched at one junction end, which may reflect a read error. This sequence joins TRBV6-5 and TRBJ2-2; D is perhaps TRBD1 or TRBD2 (5 bases each). The CDR3 has 14 amino acids. Per the germline V gene, CDR1 is MNHEY and CDR2 is SVGAGI. The CDR3 nucleotides are TGTGCCAGCACTTACTACCCTGGGGGCGGGGAGCTGTTTTTT. Amino acid sequence: CASTYYPGGGELFF.

V gene TRBV9 combines with J gene TRBJ1-1; tentatively, D is TRBD1 (5 bases). The CDR3 sequence is 13 residues long. CDR1 SGDLS and CDR2 YYNGEE come from the germline V gene. Trimming shortened V by 1 base and J by 6 bases, and 10 bases separated the two germline ends. CDR3 nucleotides: TGTGCCAGCAGCGTATCCCGGGACTCTGAAGCTTTCTTT. Translation gives CASSVSRDSEAFF.

V gene TRBV4-3 combines with J gene TRBJ2-1; D not certain. Germline assignment: CDR1 LGHNA and CDR2 YSLEER. The CDR3 contains 14 residues. Deletions cut 0 bases from V and 5 bases from J, with 8 bases between. The DNA for the CDR3 is TGCGCCAGCAGCCAAGACTCGCCAAACAATGAGCAGTTCTTC. Its translation: CASSQDSPNNEQFF.

The chain carries TRBV15 and TRBJ2-3, with 9 bases fitting TRBD2. With V trimmed by 5 bases and J by 4 bases, 4 bases remained unmatched. The germline V gene encodes CDR1 LNHNV and CDR2 YYDKDF (reference sequence). The CDR3 spans 14 residues. The CDR3 spells CATSGGGASDTQYF. As DNA, the CDR3 is TGTGCCACCAGCGGCGGGGGGGCATCAGATACGCAGTATTTT.

V gene TRBV5-1 combines with J gene TRBJ2-1; no clear D gene. Germline-derived CDR1 and CDR2 are SGHRS and YFSETQ. V lost 2 bases and J 0 bases, leaving 9 bases between the germline ends. The CDR3 covers 15 residues. CDR3 coding DNA: TGCGCCAGCAGCTTTTCGTCAGGCTCCTACAATGAGCAGTTCTTC. It yields the protein CASSFSSGSYNEQFF.

The genes are TRBV5-1 and TRBJ2-2; TRBD2 matches 9 bases. The germline V gene encodes CDR1 SGHRS and CDR2 YFSETQ. The CDR3 has 15 amino acids. J gave up 7 bases and V 7 bases, and 11 bases lay outside the gene matches. In DNA, the CDR3 is TGCGCCAGCCGACTCGGGACTAGCTATATCGGGGAGCTGTTTTTT. It specifies CASRLGTSYIGELFF.

V gene TRBV5-4 combines with J gene TRBJ2-7; perhaps TRBD1 as D (6 bases). Trimming left V 0 bases short and J 3 bases short, with 16 bases between. CDR1 is SGHNT and CDR2 is YYREEE in the germline V gene (reference sequence). This CDR3 has 16 amino acids. Written as DNA, the CDR3 is TGTGCCAGCAGCTTGGCTTCGGCAGGGGCTATCTACGAGCAGTACTTC. It is translated as CASSLASAGAIYEQYF.

The rearrangement links TRBV5-5 to TRBJ2-2; TRBD1 aligns across 7 bases. The V segment lost 1 base and the J segment 0 bases; nucleotides outside the gene matches: 3. This CDR3 is 16 amino acids long. CDR1 SGHKS and CDR2 YYEKEE come from the germline V gene (reference sequence). CDR3 residues: CASSLLGTANTGELFF. The CDR3 nucleotides read TGTGCCAGCAGCTTGCTTGGGACAGCGAACACCGGGGAGCTGTTTTTT.

The chain combines TRBV6-5 with TRBJ2-1, with D perhaps TRBD1 or TRBD2 (5 bases each). From germline, CDR1 is MNHEY and CDR2 SVGAGI. Trimming left V 6 bases short and J 0 bases short, with 12 bases between. The CDR3 runs to 15 residues. CDR3 residues: CASRRDVSSYNEQFF. The CDR3 nucleotides read TGTGCCAGCAGAAGGGACGTGAGCTCCTACAATGAGCAGTTCTTC.

This clone has only one observation. This chain uses TRBV14 with TRBJ2-5; D is possibly TRBD1 (6 bases). Germline loops: CDR1 SGHDN, CDR2 FVKESK. Trimming shortened V by 2 bases and J by 0 bases, and 10 bases separated the two germline ends. CDR3 length: 15 amino acids. The DNA for the CDR3 is TGTGCCAGCAGCCAAAACAGGGCCCACCAAGAGACCCAGTACTTC. As protein: CASSQNRAHQETQYF. Filled out from reference TRBV14 and TRBJ2-5, the complete variable domain reads EAGVTQFPSHSVIEKGQTVTLRCDPISGHDNLYWYRRVMGKEIKFLLHFVKESKQDESGMPNNRFLAERTGGTYSTLKVQPAELEDSGVYFCASSQNRAHQETQYFGPGTRLLVL.

This clone has a single count. The chain uses TRBV27 and TRBJ1-2; tentative D call: TRBD1 (5 bases). CDR1 MNHEY and CDR2 SMNVEV come from the germline V gene (reference sequence). V was pared by 5 bases and J by 2 bases, with 21 bases between. This CDR3 has 17 residues. The CDR3 protein is CASSRGGDPNRNYGYTF. The CDR3 DNA reads as TGTGCCAGCAGTCGGGGAGGAGACCCGAACAGGAACTATGGCTACACCTTC.

This clone has just one count. The gene calls are TRBV21-1 and TRBJ1-1. TRBV21-1 is listed as a pseudogene. The CDR3 consists of 14 residues. CDR3 sequence (DNA): TGTGCCAGCAGCAAGGGACTCTCGGGGACTGAAGCTTTCTTT. This translates into CASSKGLSGTEAFF.

This clone has only a few counts. V gene TRBV7-3 combines with J gene TRBJ2-5, with a weak D call TRBD1 (6 bases). With 4 bases removed from V and 1 base from J, the gap between germline ends came to 13 bases. The CDR3 totals 15 residues. CDR1 and CDR2 (germline): SGHTA, FQGTGA. The CDR3 sequence is CASSSSGAVQETQYF. CDR3 sequence (DNA): TGTGCCAGCAGCTCCTCAGGGGCTGTCCAAGAGACCCAGTACTTC.

The V call is TRBV23-1, the J call TRBJ1-6, with D maybe TRBD1 (5 bases). TRBV23-1 is placed among ORFs of uncertain function. This CDR3 comprises 15 residues. Deletions cut 3 bases from V and 7 bases from J, with 13 bases between. The CDR3 sequence: CASSQQGRLNSPLHF. The DNA of the CDR3 is TGCGCCAGCAGTCAGCAGGGACGGCTCAATTCACCCCTCCACTTT.

This clone appeared a single time. This sequence joins TRBV6-2 or TRBV6-3 and TRBJ2-2; 9 bases fit TRBD2. This CDR3 contains 18 residues. The germline V gene encodes CDR1 MNHEY and CDR2 SVGEGT. V lost 5 bases to trimming and J lost 8 bases; unmatched junction nucleotides: 18. The CDR3: CASSKRLSGRFSLGELFF. The CDR3 coding sequence is TGTGCCAGCAGTAAACGACTGAGCGGGAGGTTCAGTTTGGGGGAGCTGTTTTTT.